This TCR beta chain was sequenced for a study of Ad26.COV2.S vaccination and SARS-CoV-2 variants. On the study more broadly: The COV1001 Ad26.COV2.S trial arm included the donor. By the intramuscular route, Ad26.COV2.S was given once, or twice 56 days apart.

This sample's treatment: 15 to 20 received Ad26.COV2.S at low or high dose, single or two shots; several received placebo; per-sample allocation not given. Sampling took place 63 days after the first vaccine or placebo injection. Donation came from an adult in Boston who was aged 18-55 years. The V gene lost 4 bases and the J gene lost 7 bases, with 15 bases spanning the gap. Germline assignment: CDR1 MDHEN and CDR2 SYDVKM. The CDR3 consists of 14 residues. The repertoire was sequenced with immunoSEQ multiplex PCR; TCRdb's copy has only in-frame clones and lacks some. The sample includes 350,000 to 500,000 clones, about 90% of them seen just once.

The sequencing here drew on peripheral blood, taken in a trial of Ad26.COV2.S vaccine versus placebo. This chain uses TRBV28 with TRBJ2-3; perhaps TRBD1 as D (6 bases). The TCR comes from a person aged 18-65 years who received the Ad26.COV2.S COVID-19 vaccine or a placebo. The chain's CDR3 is CASSSYRDPNTQYF. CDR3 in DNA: TGTGCCAGCAGTTCATACAGGGACCCAAATACGCAGTATTTT.